This TCR beta chain stems from a study of monozygotic twins with inflammatory bowel disease. Points from the study as a whole: IBD patients displayed reduced TCRbeta diversity (inverse Simpson) when set against healthy co-twins.

The CDR3 has 18 residues. CDR1 and CDR2 (germline): SGHTA, FQGNSA. TCRdb reprocessed the 5' RACE reads and keeps a single row for each CDR3 protein, giving no DNA. The data include approximately 400,000 distinct CDR3 sequences; the top ten clones carry 2% to 3%. Comments on this clonotype: The antigen is undetermined.

The chain couples TRBV7-2 to TRBJ2-1. Material: blood. The receptor was isolated from a human donor with ulcerative colitis or Crohn's disease, or a healthy co-twin of an affected twin (not recorded which). Here the CDR3 reads CASSFASVKTSSYNEQFF.